The 11 T cell receptor beta chains below come from one sample, sequenced in a study of blood T cell repertoires in COVID-19. Sequenced by immunoSEQ multiplex PCR; TCRdb stores in-frame clones only, minus some. The data show some 210,000 clones, 70% to 90% seen once. The sequencing input was PBMCs or T cells enriched from blood (not recorded which). The receptors originated from a man aged 30-40 years with acute COVID-19.

This sequence joins TRBV7-3 and TRBJ2-3, with 7 bases lining up with TRBD2. The CDR3 length is 14 residues. Trimming took 4 bases from V and 3 from J; bases not matched to a gene: 4. Germline V gives CDR1 SGHTA, CDR2 FQGTGA. CDR3 loop: CASSYGGSTDTQYF. DNA for the CDR3: TGTGCCAGCAGCTACGGGGGGAGTACAGATACGCAGTATTTT. Looking up the rest from reference TRBV7-3 and TRBJ2-3 gives the full variable domain: GAGVSQTPSNKVTEKGKYVELRCDPISGHTALYWYRQSLGQGPEFLIYFQGTGAADDSGLPNDRFFAVRPEGSVSTLKIQRTERGDSAVYLCASSYGGSTDTQYFGPGTRLTVL.

This chain connects TRBV4-1 to TRBJ2-1, with D tentatively TRBD2 (5 bases). V lost 0 bases and J 4 bases, leaving 13 bases between the germline ends. CDR3 length: 16 amino acids. CDR1 is MGHRA, CDR2 YSYEKL, per germline. The CDR3 DNA follows: TGCGCCAGCAGCCAAGATCCGCCTAGCCAGTACAATGAGCAGTTCTTC. Translation gives CASSQDPPSQYNEQFF.

The chain carries TRBV18 and TRBJ2-2; 10 positions match TRBD1. V trimming: 1 base; J trimming: 6 bases; junction bases outside the gene matches: 5. The CDR3 loop spans 16 amino acids. CDR1 KGHSH and CDR2 LQKENI come from the germline V gene. DNA of the CDR3: TGTGCCAGCTCACCACTCCGGGACAGGGGTCCCGGGGAGCTGTTTTTT. As protein: CASSPLRDRGPGELFF. The full variable domain, in which reference TRBV18 and TRBJ2-2 provide the parts outside the CDR3, is NAGVMQNPRHLVRRRGQEARLRCSPMKGHSHVYWYRQLPEEGLKFMVYLQKENIIDESGMPKERFSAEFPKEGPSILRIQQVVRGDSAAYFCASSPLRDRGPGELFFGEGSRLTVL.

In its sample, this clone was seen once. J is TRBJ2-5 and V is TRBV11-1; D ambiguous. In germline, CDR1 is SGHAT, CDR2 FQDESV (reference sequence). V lost 4 bases and J lost 6, with 6 bases in between. This CDR3 spans 11 amino acids. The CDR3 here is CASSSIQTQYF. Written as DNA, the CDR3 is TGTGCCAGCAGCTCCATCCAGACCCAGTACTTC. The full variable domain, with the rest looked up from reference TRBV11-1 and TRBJ2-5, is EAEVAQSPRYKITEKSQAVAFWCDPISGHATLYWYRQILGQGPELLVQFQDESVVDDSQLPKDRFSAERLKGVDSTLKIQPAELGDSAMYLCASSSIQTQYFGPGTRLLVL.

This clone was observed a handful of times. This rearrangement joins TRBV9 to TRBJ1-2; 9 nucleotides match TRBD1. Germline-derived CDR1 and CDR2 are SGDLS and YYNGEE. There are 16 residues in the CDR3. Trimming took 4 bases from V and 1 from J; bases not matched to a gene: 8. CDR3 sequence: CASSPRTGVLNYGYTF. In DNA, the CDR3 is TGTGCCAGCAGCCCCCGGACAGGGGTACTTAACTATGGCTACACCTTC.

The V gene is TRBV5-1, the J gene TRBJ1-1, with D uncertain. Germline V gene data show CDR1 as SGHRS and CDR2 as YFSETQ. With 3 bases removed from V and 6 bases from J, the gap between germline ends came to 15 bases. The CDR3 extends over 14 amino acids. DNA of the CDR3: TGCGCCAGCAGCTCAGGAGGCTTGGCCGCTGAAGCTTTCTTT. Its protein is CASSSGGLAAEAFF.

V is TRBV7-3 and J is TRBJ2-3; D unresolved. V was shortened by 3 bases and J by 0 bases, with 10 bases between the two germline ends. This CDR3 spans 15 amino acids. CDR1 is SGHTA and CDR2 is FQGTGA in the germline V gene. CDR3 nucleotides: TGTGCCAGCAGCTTGGCCTTCAAGAGCACAGATACGCAGTATTTT. The encoded protein is CASSLAFKSTDTQYF. Based on the CDR3 plus reference TRBV7-3 and TRBJ2-3, the full variable domain is GAGVSQTPSNKVTEKGKYVELRCDPISGHTALYWYRQSLGQGPEFLIYFQGTGAADDSGLPNDRFFAVRPEGSVSTLKIQRTERGDSAVYLCASSLAFKSTDTQYFGPGTRLTVL.

V and J are TRBV6-5 and TRBJ2-2; the D gene is possibly TRBD1 (6 bases). Germline V gene sequence: CDR1 MNHEY, CDR2 SVGAGI. The CDR3 extends over 15 amino acids. Trimming shortened V by 10 bases and J by 0 bases, and 15 bases separated the two germline ends. CDR3 region: CAIASRTANTGELFF. The CDR3 coding sequence is TGTGCCATCGCTTCCCGGACAGCGAACACCGGGGAGCTGTTTTTT.

The chain has TRBV2 and TRBJ1-2; D perhaps matches TRBD1 (5 bases). The CDR3 is 12 residues long. V was shortened by 4 bases and J by 7 bases, with 10 bases between the two germline ends. Germline V lookup: CDR1 SNHLY, CDR2 FYNNEI. This chain's CDR3 is CASSGGERGYTF. The CDR3 DNA sequence: TGTGCCAGCAGTGGGGGGGAACGTGGCTACACCTTC. Drawing the rest from reference TRBV2 and TRBJ1-2, the complete variable domain is EPEVTQTPSHQVTQMGQEVILRCVPISNHLYFYWYRQILGQKVEFLVSFYNNEISEKSEIFDDQFSVERPDGSNFTLKIRSTKLEDSAMYFCASSGGERGYTFGSGTRLTVV.

This chain joins TRBV28 and TRBJ1-2; 10 bases are shared with TRBD1. CDR1 and CDR2 from the germline V gene are MDHEN and SYDVKM. CDR3 size: 15 residues. V shed 4 bases, J shed 6 bases, and the junction held 8 bases outside the gene matches. Here the CDR3 reads CASSSHDGQGDGYTF. The CDR3 DNA reads TGTGCCAGCAGTTCTCACGACGGACAGGGGGATGGCTACACCTTC.

The rearrangement links TRBV2 to TRBJ1-2; D call uncertain. The germline V gene has CDR1 SNHLY and CDR2 FYNNEI. V lost 3 bases and J lost 7, with 18 bases in between. This CDR3 has 15 amino acids. The CDR3 nucleotides read TGTGCCAGCAGTGATGTGTGGCAATTGACACCTGGCTACACCTTC. Translated: CASSDVWQLTPGYTF.